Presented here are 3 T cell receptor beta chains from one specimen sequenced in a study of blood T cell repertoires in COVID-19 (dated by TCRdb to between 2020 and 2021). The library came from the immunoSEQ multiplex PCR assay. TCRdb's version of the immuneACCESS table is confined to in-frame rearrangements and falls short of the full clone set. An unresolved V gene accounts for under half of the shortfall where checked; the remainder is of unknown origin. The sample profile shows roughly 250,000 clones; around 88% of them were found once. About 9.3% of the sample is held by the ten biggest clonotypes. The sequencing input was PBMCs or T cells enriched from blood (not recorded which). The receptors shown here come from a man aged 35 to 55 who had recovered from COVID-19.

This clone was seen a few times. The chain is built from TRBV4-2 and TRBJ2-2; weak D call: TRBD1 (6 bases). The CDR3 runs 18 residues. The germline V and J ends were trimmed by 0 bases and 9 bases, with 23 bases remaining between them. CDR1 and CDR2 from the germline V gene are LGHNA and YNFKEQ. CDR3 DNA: TGTGCCAGCAGCCAAGATTATGTGGGGGCCGGATCTTATAGGGAGCTGTTTTTT. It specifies CASSQDYVGAGSYRELFF.

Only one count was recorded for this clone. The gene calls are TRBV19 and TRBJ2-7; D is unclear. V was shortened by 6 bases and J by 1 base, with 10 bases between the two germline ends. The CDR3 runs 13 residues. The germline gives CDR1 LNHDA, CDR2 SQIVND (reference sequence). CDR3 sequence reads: CASSTTPSYEQYF. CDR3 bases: TGTGCCAGTAGCACGACTCCTTCCTACGAGCAGTACTTC.

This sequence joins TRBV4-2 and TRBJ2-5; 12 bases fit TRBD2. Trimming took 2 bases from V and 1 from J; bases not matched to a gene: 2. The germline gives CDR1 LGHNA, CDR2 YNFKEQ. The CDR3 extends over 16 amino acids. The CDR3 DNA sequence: TGTGCCAGCAGCCAATCGACTAGCGGGGGCCAAGAGACCCAGTACTTC. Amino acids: CASSQSTSGGQETQYF.